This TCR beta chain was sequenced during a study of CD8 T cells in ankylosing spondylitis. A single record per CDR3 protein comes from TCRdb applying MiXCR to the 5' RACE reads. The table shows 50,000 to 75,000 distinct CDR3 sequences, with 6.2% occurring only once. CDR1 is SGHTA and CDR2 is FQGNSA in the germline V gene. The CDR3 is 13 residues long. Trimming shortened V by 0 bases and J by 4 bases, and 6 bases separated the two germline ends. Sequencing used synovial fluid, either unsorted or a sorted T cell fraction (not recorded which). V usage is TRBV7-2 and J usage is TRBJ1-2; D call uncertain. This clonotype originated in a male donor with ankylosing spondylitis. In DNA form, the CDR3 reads TGTGCCAGCAGCTTAGCCCCCCTCTATGGCTACACCTTC. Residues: CASSLAPLYGYTF.